One TCR beta chain is described in this entry. No cognate antigen has been identified for it. Base qualities are not provided; no much larger clone lies one nucleotide away. The source of the sample is a study of beta chain features in type 1 diabetes (dated 2018 in TCRdb). A note on the overall study: Patients and healthy donors did not differ in mean age, gender distribution, total cell number or subset yield. In the study, recently diagnosed type 1 diabetes patients and matched healthy donors were compared on the TCRB repertoires of their sorted circulating CD4+ T cell subsets. Across all samples, some 99 million sorted cells were examined, and cell number per subset correlated strongly with RNA yield. Regulatory and stem cell-like memory subsets were isolated from only 8 patients and roughly eight healthy donors, whereas naive and central memory subsets came from all 30 or so donors. The research as a whole found: Because the HLA sub-analyses included only small numbers of individuals, any influence of HLA type on TCRB rearrangement was left unresolved. Fewer insertions and more nucleotide deletions at VDJ recombination sites were observed in patients with type 1 diabetes, implying thymic rearrangement abnormalities. A moderate but significant shortening of TCRB CDR3 length was observed in type 1 diabetes patients in all four CD4+ subsets. Shorter templates might have been favored by PCR, but patient and control samples were amplified and corrected together, so both groups would have been affected equally by any skew. Naive, central memory and regulatory TCRB repertoires appeared to be more similar among patients than among healthy donors. Because cDNA was sequenced instead of genomic DNA, highly expressing activated cells could be over-represented, though the groups showed no difference in activation or CD3 levels.

Via the germline V gene (reference sequence), CDR1 is SEHNR and CDR2 FQNEAQ. V is clipped by 5 bases and J by 2 bases, and the sequence between their germline boundaries is 22 bases long. The CDR3, from cysteine to phenylalanine, totals 17 residues. The sequence is cut down to CDR3 DNA, 51 bases in frame from base 1. A single peripheral blood draw of roughly 0.11 L on average was collected from each donor into heparinised tubes. A BD FACSAria II and a panel including CD45RO, CCR7, CD25, CD127, CD95 and CD27 were used to sort naive, central memory, regulatory and stem cell-like memory CD4+ T cells. All sorted populations exceeded 95% purity. PBMCs were isolated right away by Lymphoprep density gradient centrifugation and were stained directly, without culture. So that batch effects would be minimized, each experiment stained and sorted samples in pairs, pairing one healthy donor with one patient. The entire amount of isolated RNA was reverse transcribed using the High Capacity cDNA Reverse Transcription Kit, so the sequenced TCRB transcripts were expressed ones. Deep immunoSEQ sequencing was applied to naive, central memory and regulatory T cell samples, giving an average of roughly 3.3 million total reads per sample. Sorted cells were lysed in RLT buffer and RNA was extracted with DNase-treated RNeasy Micro or Mini kits, depending on cell number. To prevent cross-contamination, each cell subset was processed individually, whereas patient and healthy donor samples were processed jointly. Using the immunoSEQ multiplex PCR, TCRB sequences were amplified from cDNA into 87-bp fragments spanning the CDR3 region. Sequencing of the amplicons was done on the Illumina HiSeq platform. The authors' pipeline ran thus. Synthetic template baselines were used to correct PCR bias computationally, reads within Hamming distance 2 were collapsed, and singletons that could not be merged were discarded. Reads were aligned against IMGT so that V, D and J genes, CDR3 length and insertions or deletions at six rearrangement sites could be assigned. Within each subset, clonotype counts were normalized to sorted cell number, after which true diversity and Gini coefficients were computed with the tcR R package. The overlap coefficient, calculated on TCRB nucleotide sequences, was used to measure repertoire sharing. Out-of-frame TCRB sequences from naive cells were analyzed as a proxy for the pre-selection repertoire. Drawn from immuneACCESS, this table holds only the in-frame rearrangements with V and J called that TCRdb kept. Clones are partly lost; checked studies trace under half to an unresolved V gene and leave the rest unexplained. The DNA was the basis for D and trimming; V, J and clone size are from that table. The sample includes about 660,000 clones, with roughly an eighth observed a single time. The ten largest account for roughly 0.04% of the sample.

The V gene is TRBV7-9 and the J gene is TRBJ2-7; the D gene could be either TRBD1 or TRBD2, each agreeing at 6 bases. Sequenced input: naive CD4+ T cells from blood. Sample cell subset or site, as interpreted from the label and publication: true naive CD4+ T cells. The receptor's source is a man younger than 35 with type 1 diabetes. CDR3 reads: CASSVLQRGTPPYEQYF. In nucleotides, the sequence is TGTGCCAGCAGCGTTCTACAACGCGGGACACCCCCCTACGAGCAGTACTTC.